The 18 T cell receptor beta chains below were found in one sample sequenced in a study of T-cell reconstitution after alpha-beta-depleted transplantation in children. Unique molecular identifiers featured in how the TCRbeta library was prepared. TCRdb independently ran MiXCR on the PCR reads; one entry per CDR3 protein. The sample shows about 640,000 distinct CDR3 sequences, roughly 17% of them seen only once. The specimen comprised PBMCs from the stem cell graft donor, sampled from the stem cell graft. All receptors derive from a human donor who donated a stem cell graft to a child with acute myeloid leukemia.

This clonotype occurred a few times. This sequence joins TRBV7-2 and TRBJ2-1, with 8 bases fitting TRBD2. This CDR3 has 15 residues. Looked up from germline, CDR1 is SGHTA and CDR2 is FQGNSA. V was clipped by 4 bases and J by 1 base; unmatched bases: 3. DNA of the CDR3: TGTGCCAGCAGCTCAGCGGGGGATTCCTACAATGAGCAGTTCTTC. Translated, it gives CASSSAGDSYNEQFF.

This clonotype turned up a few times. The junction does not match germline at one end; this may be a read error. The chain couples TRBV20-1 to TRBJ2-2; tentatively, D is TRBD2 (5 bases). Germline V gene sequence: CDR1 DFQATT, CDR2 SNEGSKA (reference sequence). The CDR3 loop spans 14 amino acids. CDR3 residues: CSAIDVAKTGELFF. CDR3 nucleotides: TGCAGTGCTATCGACGTAGCGAAGACCGGGGAGCTGTTTTTT.

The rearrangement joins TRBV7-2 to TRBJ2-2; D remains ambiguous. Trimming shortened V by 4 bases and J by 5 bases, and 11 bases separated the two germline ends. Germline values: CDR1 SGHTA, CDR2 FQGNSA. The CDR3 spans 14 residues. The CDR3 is CASSSYGPTGELFF. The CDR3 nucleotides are TGTGCCAGCAGCTCCTATGGGCCTACCGGGGAGCTGTTTTTT.

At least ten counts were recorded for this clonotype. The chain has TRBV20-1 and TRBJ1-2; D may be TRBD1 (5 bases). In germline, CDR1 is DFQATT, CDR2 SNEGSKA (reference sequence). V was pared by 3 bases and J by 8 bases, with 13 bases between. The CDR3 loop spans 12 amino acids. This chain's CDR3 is CSASGDSFGYTF. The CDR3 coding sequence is TGCAGTGCTAGTGGCGACAGTTTCGGCTACACCTTC.

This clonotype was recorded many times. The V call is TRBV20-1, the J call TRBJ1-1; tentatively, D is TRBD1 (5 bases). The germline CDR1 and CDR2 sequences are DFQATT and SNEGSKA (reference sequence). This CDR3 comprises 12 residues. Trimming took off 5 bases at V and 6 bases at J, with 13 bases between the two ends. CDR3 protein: CSAGGGGSEAFF. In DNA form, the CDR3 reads TGCAGTGCTGGGGGAGGAGGTTCTGAAGCTTTCTTT.

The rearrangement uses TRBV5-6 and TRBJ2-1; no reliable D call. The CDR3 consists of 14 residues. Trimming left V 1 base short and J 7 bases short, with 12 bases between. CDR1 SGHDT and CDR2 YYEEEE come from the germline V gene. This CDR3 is CASSLRWVLNEQFF. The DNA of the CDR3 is TGTGCCAGCAGCTTGCGGTGGGTACTGAATGAGCAGTTCTTC.

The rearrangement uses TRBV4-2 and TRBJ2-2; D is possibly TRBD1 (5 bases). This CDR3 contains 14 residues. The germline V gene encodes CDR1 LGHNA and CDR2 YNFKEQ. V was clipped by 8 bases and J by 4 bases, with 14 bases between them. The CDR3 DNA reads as TGTGCCAGCGAAACGACAGACCCCACCGGGGAGCTGTTTTTT. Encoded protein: CASETTDPTGELFF.

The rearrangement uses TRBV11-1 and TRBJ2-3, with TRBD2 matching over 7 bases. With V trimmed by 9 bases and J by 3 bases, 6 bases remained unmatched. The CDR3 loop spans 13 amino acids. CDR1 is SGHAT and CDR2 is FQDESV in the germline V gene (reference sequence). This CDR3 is CASTAGSTDTQYF. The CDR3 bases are TGTGCCAGTACAGCGGGGAGTACAGATACGCAGTATTTT. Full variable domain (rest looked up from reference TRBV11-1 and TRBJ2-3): EAEVAQSPRYKITEKSQAVAFWCDPISGHATLYWYRQILGQGPELLVQFQDESVVDDSQLPKDRFSAERLKGVDSTLKIQPAELGDSAMYLCASTAGSTDTQYFGPGTRLTVL.

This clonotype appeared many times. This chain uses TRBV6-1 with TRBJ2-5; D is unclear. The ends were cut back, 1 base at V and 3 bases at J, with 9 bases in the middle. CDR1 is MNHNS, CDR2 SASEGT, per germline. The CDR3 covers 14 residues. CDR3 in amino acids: CASSEGYRKETQYF. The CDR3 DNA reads TGTGCCAGCAGTGAAGGGTACAGAAAAGAGACCCAGTACTTC.

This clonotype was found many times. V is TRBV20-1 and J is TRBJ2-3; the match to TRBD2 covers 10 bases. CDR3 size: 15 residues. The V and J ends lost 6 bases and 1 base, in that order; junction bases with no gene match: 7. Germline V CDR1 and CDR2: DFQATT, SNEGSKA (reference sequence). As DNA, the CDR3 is TGCAGTGCGGCTCCCCTAGCGGGGGGCACAGATACGCAGTATTTT. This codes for CSAAPLAGGTDTQYF.

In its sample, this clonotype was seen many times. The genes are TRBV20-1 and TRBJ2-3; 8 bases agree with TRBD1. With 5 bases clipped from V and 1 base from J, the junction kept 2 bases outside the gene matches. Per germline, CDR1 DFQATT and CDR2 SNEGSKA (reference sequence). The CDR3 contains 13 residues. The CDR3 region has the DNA TGCAGTGCTTTGACAGGGGGCACAGATACGCAGTATTTT. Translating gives CSALTGGTDTQYF.

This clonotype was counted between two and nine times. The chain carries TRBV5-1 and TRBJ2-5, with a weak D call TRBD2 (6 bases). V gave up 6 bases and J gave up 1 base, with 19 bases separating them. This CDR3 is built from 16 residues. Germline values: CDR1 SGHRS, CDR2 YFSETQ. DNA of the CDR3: TGCGCCAGCAAAAGGGACTTCGGCAGCGGCCAAGAGACCCAGTACTTC. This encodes CASKRDFGSGQETQYF.

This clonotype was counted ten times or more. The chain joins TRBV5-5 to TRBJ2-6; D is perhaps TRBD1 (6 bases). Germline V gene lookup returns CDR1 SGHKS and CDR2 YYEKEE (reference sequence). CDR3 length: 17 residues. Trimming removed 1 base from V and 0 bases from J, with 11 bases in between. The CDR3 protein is CASSLTGRNSGANVLTF. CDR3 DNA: TGTGCCAGCAGCTTGACAGGGCGGAACTCTGGGGCCAACGTCCTGACTTTC.

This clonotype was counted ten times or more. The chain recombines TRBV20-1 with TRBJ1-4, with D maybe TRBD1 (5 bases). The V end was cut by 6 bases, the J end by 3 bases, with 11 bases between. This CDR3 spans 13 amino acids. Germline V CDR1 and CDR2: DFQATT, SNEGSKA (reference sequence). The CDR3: CSAGGGANEKLFF. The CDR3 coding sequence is TGCAGTGCCGGTGGAGGGGCTAATGAAAAACTGTTTTTT.

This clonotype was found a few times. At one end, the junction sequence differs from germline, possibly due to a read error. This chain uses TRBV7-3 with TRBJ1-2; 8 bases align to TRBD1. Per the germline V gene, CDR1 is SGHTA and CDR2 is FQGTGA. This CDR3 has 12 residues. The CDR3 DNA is TGTGCCAGCAGCCTTGGACAGGGTTCTATATCCTTC. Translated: CASSLGQGSISF.

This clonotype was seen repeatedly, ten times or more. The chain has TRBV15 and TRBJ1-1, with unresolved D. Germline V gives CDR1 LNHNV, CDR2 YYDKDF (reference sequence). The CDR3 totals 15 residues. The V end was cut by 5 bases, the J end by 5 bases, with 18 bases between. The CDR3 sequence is CATSFLKPTGTEAFF. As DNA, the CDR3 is TGTGCCACCAGCTTTCTTAAGCCGACGGGTACTGAAGCTTTCTTT. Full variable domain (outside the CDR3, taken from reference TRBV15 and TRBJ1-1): DAMVIQNPRYQVTQFGKPVTLSCSQTLNHNVMYWYQQKSSQAPKLLFHYYDKDFNNEADTPDNFQSRRPNTSFCFLDIRSPGLGDTAMYLCATSFLKPTGTEAFFGQGTRLTVV.

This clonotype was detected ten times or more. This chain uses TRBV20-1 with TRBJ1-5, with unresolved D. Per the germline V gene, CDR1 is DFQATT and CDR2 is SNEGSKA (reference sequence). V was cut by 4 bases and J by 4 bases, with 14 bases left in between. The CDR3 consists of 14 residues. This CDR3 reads CSAKAMERNQPQHF. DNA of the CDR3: TGCAGTGCTAAGGCGATGGAAAGGAATCAGCCCCAGCATTTT.

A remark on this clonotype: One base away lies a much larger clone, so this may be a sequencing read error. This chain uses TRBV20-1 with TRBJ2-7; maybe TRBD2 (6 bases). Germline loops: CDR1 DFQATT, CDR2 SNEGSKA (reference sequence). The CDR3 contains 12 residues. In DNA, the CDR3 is TGCAGGGCTAGAGAGACGGGGGTTGAGCAGTACTTC. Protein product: CRARETGVEQYF.